Sequencing of this TCR beta chain was carried out in a study of response to subunit inactivated influenza vaccine. Whole-study results and caveats: Each seasonal influenza vaccination, the authors suggested, recruits few new T cells.

Germline CDR1 SGHRS, CDR2 YFSETQ. The CDR3 runs to 13 residues. Note on this clonotype: Its antigen is currently unknown. One base away lies a much larger clone, so this may be a sequencing read error.

TCRdb re-analysed the RT-PCR reads in MiXCR, keeping a single row per CDR3 protein. The table includes 500,000 to 600,000 distinct CDR3 sequences, 12% to 15% detected once. This TCR was recovered from a man aged 50 to 60 who received an inactivated influenza vaccine. Sequenced material: PBMCs from blood, taken roughly 12 days after vaccination. This sequence joins TRBV5-1 and TRBJ1-1; D is unclear. This CDR3 is CASSLSTNTVAFF. The DNA of the CDR3 is TGCGCCAGCAGCTTGAGCACGAACACTGTAGCTTTCTTT.